This TCR beta chain was documented in a study of a mutant IDH1 vaccine in newly diagnosed glioma. Study-level background: Sex distribution of treated patients was approximately 62% male and roughly 38% female; mean age was about 40 years.

As concerns this clone: The antigen is undetermined.

Sample time point: week 47, end of study. Doses comprised 300 ug of mutant IDH1 20-mer peptide each, plus topical imiquimod. Study-level results: Pseudoprogression seemed unlinked to shifts in top peripheral T cell clonotypes.

Per germline, CDR1 SGHVS and CDR2 FQNEAQ. This CDR3 spans 16 amino acids. V was shortened by 8 bases and J by 1 base, with 18 bases between the two germline ends. Using immunoSEQ multiplex PCR, the repertoire was profiled, and TCRdb retains in-frame clones only, with some absent. Of about 24,000 clones listed, about four fifths are singletons. The receptor's source is a man between 40 and 49 years old with glioma. Some clones in this sample may be carry-over from other donors' samples. Sequencing was performed on PBMCs, taken from a glioma patient whose treatment included an IDH1 peptide vaccine. J is TRBJ1-5 and V is TRBV7-8, with D unclear. CDR3 in amino acids: CASSKNAAGSNQPQHF. The DNA for the CDR3 is TGTGCCAGCTCCAAAAATGCGGCCGGAAGCAATCAGCCCCAGCATTTT.